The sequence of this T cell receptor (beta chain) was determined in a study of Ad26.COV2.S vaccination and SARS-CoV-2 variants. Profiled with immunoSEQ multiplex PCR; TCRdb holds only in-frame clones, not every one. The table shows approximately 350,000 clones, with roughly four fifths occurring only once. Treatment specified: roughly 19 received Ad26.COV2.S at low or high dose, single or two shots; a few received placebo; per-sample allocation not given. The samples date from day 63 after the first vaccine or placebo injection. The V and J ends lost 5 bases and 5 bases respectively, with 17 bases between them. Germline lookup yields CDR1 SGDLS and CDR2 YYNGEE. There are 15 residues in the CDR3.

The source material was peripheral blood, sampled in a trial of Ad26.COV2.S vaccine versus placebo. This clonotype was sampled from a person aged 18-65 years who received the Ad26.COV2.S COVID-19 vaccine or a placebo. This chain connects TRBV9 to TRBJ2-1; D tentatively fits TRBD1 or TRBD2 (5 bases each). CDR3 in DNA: TGTGCCAGCAGGACCGGGACCTCCCTCAACAATGAGCAGTTCTTC. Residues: CASRTGTSLNNEQFF.